Below, one TCR beta chain is given with its context. The data stem from a study of blood T cell repertoires in COVID-19. Study overall: Both acute and convalescent COVID-19 samples were obtained from the United States, Italy and Spain.

The CDR3 consists of 18 residues. Germline V lookup: CDR1 SSHAT, CDR2 FNYEAQ (reference sequence). Unmatched junction bases numbered 16, after V lost 5 bases and J lost 2 bases. Profiling relied on immunoSEQ multiplex PCR, and the TCRdb table lists in-frame clones only, not all of them. The data show roughly 300,000 clones, 88% seen once. This sequence was found in a man aged 18 to 29 with active or convalescent COVID-19. The chain uses TRBV7-7 and TRBJ1-1, with 8 bases lining up with TRBD1. Material: peripheral blood. For the CDR3, the DNA is TGTGCCAGCAGCACAGGGGTCAGGACAGGGCGAACAAACACTGAAGCTTTCTTT. It codes for CASSTGVRTGRTNTEAFF.